This TCR beta chain emerged from a study of shared clonotypes between healthy human individuals. The germline CDR1 and CDR2 sequences are SGHRS and YFSETQ. This CDR3 is built from 15 residues. Germline trimming cut 3 bases from V and 5 bases from J; bases unmatched to any gene: 5. TCRdb's table, derived via immunoSEQ multiplex PCR, lists solely in-frame clones and lacks some. This sample has a few million clones, with roughly 90% found just once. The sequencing sample was made of naive CD4+ T cells from PBMCs. Described subset: CD45RA+ positively selected. The chain links TRBV5-1 to TRBJ2-1; 10 nucleotides align to TRBD2. The TCR comes from a man between 18 and 35 years old in good health. Some clones in this sample may be carry-over from other donors' samples. The CDR3 bases are TGCGCCAGCAGCTCCGTAGCGGGAGGCAACAATGAGCAGTTCTTC. This encodes CASSSVAGGNNEQFF.